These 11 T cell receptor beta chains were all obtained from the same sample, sequenced in a study of pediatric ulcerative colitis. The rectum was sampled with one to two pinch biopsies at colonoscopy. Assay: immunoSEQ multiplex PCR; the TCRdb copy retains only in-frame clones and omits some. The data show more than 40,000 clones, over 70% seen once. Sequenced sample: gut tissue. All receptors come from a girl between 10 and 17 years old with moderate ulcerative colitis.

The rearrangement uses TRBV6-6 and TRBJ1-1; D remains unclear. The germline V gene encodes CDR1 MNHNY and CDR2 SVGAGI (reference sequence). This CDR3 is built from 12 residues. V lost 0 bases and J 8 bases, leaving 7 bases between the germline ends. CDR3 sequence (DNA): TGTGCCAGCAGTTACTCGAGCGGCGAAGCTTTCTTT. Its protein is CASSYSSGEAFF.

This clone was seen a handful of times. The chain employs TRBV30 and TRBJ1-2; D not certain. CDR1 GTSNPN and CDR2 SVGIG come from the germline V gene (reference sequence). The CDR3 loop spans 13 amino acids. Trimming removed 2 bases at V and 9 bases at J, with 16 bases between. The CDR3 loop is CAWSYQRSGRYTF. The CDR3 coding sequence is TGTGCCTGGAGTTACCAGAGGAGCGGGCGCTACACCTTC.

This clone has more than one count but fewer than ten. The rearrangement joins TRBV7-2 to TRBJ1-6; tentative D call: TRBD1 (5 bases). In germline, CDR1 is SGHTA, CDR2 FQGNSA. CDR3 size: 15 residues. The V and J ends lost 5 bases and 10 bases respectively, with 18 bases between them. The CDR3 here is CASSQDELGRSPLHF. The CDR3 coding sequence is TGTGCCAGCAGCCAAGATGAATTGGGACGGTCACCCCTCCACTTT.

This clone was counted a single time. The V call is TRBV6-5, the J call TRBJ2-1; 15 nucleotides line up with TRBD2. Germline CDR1 and CDR2: MNHEY and SVGAGI. CDR3 length: 15 residues. V dropped 6 bases and J dropped 5; count of bases not matched to a gene: 2. The CDR3 coding sequence is TGTGCCAGCAGAGGACTAGCGGGAGGGGACAATGAGCAGTTCTTC. It yields the protein CASRGLAGGDNEQFF.

The V gene is TRBV21-1, the J gene TRBJ1-3. TRBV21-1 corresponds to a pseudogene. The CDR3 consists of 13 residues. The chain's CDR3 is CASSGGAGNTIYF. CDR3 nucleotides: TGTGCCAGCAGCGGCGGGGCTGGAAACACCATATATTTT.

V is TRBV19 and J is TRBJ2-5; D gene ambiguous. There are 14 residues in the CDR3. Deletions cut 7 bases from V and 1 base from J, with 13 bases between. Germline CDR1 LNHDA, CDR2 SQIVND (reference sequence). The CDR3 here is CASNVNSGQETQYF. The CDR3 DNA sequence: TGTGCCAGTAACGTAAATTCGGGCCAAGAGACCCAGTACTTC.

Note on this clone: In the same sample, other DNA sequences code for this CDR3. CDR3 sequence: CASSLSGRSSYNEQFF. The CDR3 DNA follows: TGCGCCAGCAGCCTTAGCGGGAGGTCTTCCTACAATGAGCAGTTCTTC. The chain is built from TRBV5-1 and TRBJ2-1, with 10 positions matching TRBD2. The CDR3 covers 16 residues. Germline-derived CDR1 and CDR2 are SGHRS and YFSETQ. Unmatched junction bases numbered 5, after V lost 4 bases and J lost 1 base.

This clone appeared once. The chain is built from TRBV4-2 and TRBJ2-3; D is unclear. V shed 0 bases and J shed 4 bases, with 11 bases lying between them. Germline assignment: CDR1 LGHNA and CDR2 YNFKEQ. There are 15 residues in the CDR3. This CDR3 is CASSQDSSRADTQYF. CDR3 bases: TGTGCCAGCAGCCAAGATTCAAGTAGGGCAGATACGCAGTATTTT.

This chain links TRBV7-2 with TRBJ1-6; 7 bases line up with TRBD1. The CDR3 is 14 residues long. Germline V gene lookup returns CDR1 SGHTA and CDR2 FQGNSA. The V gene end was trimmed by 6 bases and the J gene end by 10 bases; junction bases not matched to a gene: 9. The CDR3 nucleotides are TGTGCCAGCAGAGCCGGACAGGTAGCCTCACCCCTCCACTTT. As protein: CASRAGQVASPLHF.

The V call is TRBV27, the J call TRBJ2-7; D might be TRBD2 (7 bases). Germline loops: CDR1 MNHEY, CDR2 SMNVEV (reference sequence). V was pared by 5 bases and J by 3 bases, with 23 bases between. The CDR3 loop spans 17 amino acids. Here the CDR3 DNA reads TGTGCCAGCAGTCCCGGGCAGGTCTGGGGGGGCGTCTACGAGCAGTACTTC. Protein sequence: CASSPGQVWGGVYEQYF.

The gene calls are TRBV7-2 and TRBJ1-1, with 9 bases aligning to TRBD1. The CDR3 loop spans 14 amino acids. The trim removed 5 bases at V and 3 bases at J, leaving 4 bases unmatched. The germline V gene has CDR1 SGHTA and CDR2 FQGNSA. CDR3 in amino acids: CASSGWTGDTEAFF. The CDR3 bases are TGTGCCAGCAGCGGATGGACAGGGGACACTGAAGCTTTCTTT.